This entry describes one T cell receptor beta chain. Its target is not known. The CDR3 length is 13 residues. Trimming removed 4 bases at V and 0 bases at J, with 6 bases between. Germline loops: CDR1 LGHDT, CDR2 YNNKEL (reference sequence). Time point meaning: patch test 1, 2 weeks after DPC sensitization. Documented treatment: therapeutic diphenylcyclopropenone sensitization with weekly scalp DPC. TCRdb independently ran MiXCR on the RACE reads; one entry per CDR3 protein. This sample has some 79,000 distinct CDR3 sequences, with under 9% found just once. This sample was included in a study of human T cells and chemical hapten exposure. The study's findings and limits: Sensitization with DPC brought no change to TCRs above 1 in 1000 in frequency.

The sequence derives from a woman aged 30 to 39 with alopecia areata. Some clones in this sample may be carry-over from other donors' samples. The rearrangement links TRBV3-1 to TRBJ1-1, with a weak D call TRBD1 (5 bases). The material was whole blood, obtained in connection with sensitization to the hapten diphenylcyclopropenone (DPC). The CDR3 coding sequence is TGTGCCAGCAGCCCGACAGTGAACACTGAAGCTTTCTTT. Amino acid sequence: CASSPTVNTEAFF. Full variable domain (outside the CDR3, taken from reference TRBV3-1 and TRBJ1-1): DTAVSQTPKYLVTQMGNDKSIKCEQNLGHDTMYWYKQDSKKFLKIMFSYNNKELIINETVPNRFSPKSPDKAHLNLHINSLELGDSAVYFCASSPTVNTEAFFGQGTRLTVV.